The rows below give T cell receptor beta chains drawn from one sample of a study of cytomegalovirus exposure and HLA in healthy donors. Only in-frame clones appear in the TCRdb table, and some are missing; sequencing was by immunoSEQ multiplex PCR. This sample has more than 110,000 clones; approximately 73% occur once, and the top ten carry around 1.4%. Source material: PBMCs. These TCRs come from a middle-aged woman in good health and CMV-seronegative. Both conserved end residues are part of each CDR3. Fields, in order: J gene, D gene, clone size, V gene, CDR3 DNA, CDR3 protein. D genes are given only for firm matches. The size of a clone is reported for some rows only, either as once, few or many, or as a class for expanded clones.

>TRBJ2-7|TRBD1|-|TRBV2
TGTGCCAGCAAAAGGGACAGGGACTACGAGCAGTACTTC
CASKRDRDYEQYF
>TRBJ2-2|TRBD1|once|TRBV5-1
TGCGCCAGCAGCTTGGGCTGGACAGGTAACACCGGGGAGCTGTTTTTT
CASSLGWTGNTGELFF
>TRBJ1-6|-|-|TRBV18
TGTGCCAGCTCAAGCGCCGGCAGTAATTCACCCCTCCACTTT
CASSSAGSNSPLHF
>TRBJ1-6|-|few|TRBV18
TGTGCCAGCTCAGAGGGATATAATTCACCCCTCCACTTT
CASSEGYNSPLHF
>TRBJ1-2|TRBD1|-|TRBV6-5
TGTGCCAGCAGTCTGGACAGGGGGCCAAAGGGCTACACCTTC
CASSLDRGPKGYTF
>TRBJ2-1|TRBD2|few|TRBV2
TGTGCCAGCAGTTCTAGCGGGGGATCGTGGGAGCAGTTCTTC
CASSSSGGSWEQFF
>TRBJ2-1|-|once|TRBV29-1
TGCAGCGTTGAGACCGGGAGAAATGAGCAGTTCTTC
CSVETGRNEQFF
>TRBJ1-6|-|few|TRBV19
TGTGCCAGTAGTGTACAGGGTTATGGGTCACCCCTCCACTTT
CASSVQGYGSPLHF
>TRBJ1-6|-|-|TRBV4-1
TGCGCCAGCAGCCCCCGCTCGGGGGGGGCTTTAGATTCACCCCTCCACTTT
CASSPRSGGALDSPLHF
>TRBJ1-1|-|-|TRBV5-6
TGTGCCAGCACTATAAGGGGGGGGAGTGGCACTGAAGCTTTCTTT
CASTIRGGSGTEAFF
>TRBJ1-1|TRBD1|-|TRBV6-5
TGTGCCAGCAGTTACCGACAGGGGGGGACTGAAGCTTTCTTT
CASSYRQGGTEAFF
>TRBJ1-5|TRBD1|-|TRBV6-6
TGTGCCAGCAGTTACACTCGGGACAGGGAGCAGCCCCAGCATTTT
CASSYTRDREQPQHF
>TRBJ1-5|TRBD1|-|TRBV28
TGTGCCAGCAGCCACCAGACAGGGAGCTACAACTTGGGTCAGCCCCAGCATTTT
CASSHQTGSYNLGQPQHF
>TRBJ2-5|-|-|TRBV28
TGTGCCAGCAGTTTACGGGGGCAAGAGACCCAGTACTTC
CASSLRGQETQYF
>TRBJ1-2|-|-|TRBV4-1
TGCGCCAGCAGCCAAGCCGGGGATCTAGCCTATGGCTACACCTTC
CASSQAGDLAYGYTF
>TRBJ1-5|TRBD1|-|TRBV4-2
TGTGCCAGCAGCCAAGATCGGGGACAGATGAATCAGCCCCAGCATTTT
CASSQDRGQMNQPQHF
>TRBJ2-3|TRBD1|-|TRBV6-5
TGTGCCAGCAGTCCAGGGACAGACACAGATACGCAGTATTTT
CASSPGTDTDTQYF
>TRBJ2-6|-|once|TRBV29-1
TGCAGCGTTGCTTCTGGGGCCAACGTCCTGACTTTC
CSVASGANVLTF
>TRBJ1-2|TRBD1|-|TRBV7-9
TGTGCCAGCAGCACCTACAGGGGGTCTAACTATGGCTACACCTTC
CASSTYRGSNYGYTF
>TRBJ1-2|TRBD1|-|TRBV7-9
TGTGCCAGCAGCTCTTTGGACAGGGGTGGCTACACCTTC
CASSSLDRGGYTF
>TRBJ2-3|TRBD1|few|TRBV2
TGTGCCAGCAGGGTGGACAGGCGAATTTCTACGCAGTATTTT
CASRVDRRISTQYF
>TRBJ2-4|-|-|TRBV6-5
TGTGCCAGCAGTTATGAGTCCGGGGGGCGCATTCAGTACTTC
CASSYESGGRIQYF